Listed below are T cell receptor beta chains from one sample, sequenced in a study of T cell responses to AZD1222 COVID-19 vaccine. The data were produced by immunoSEQ multiplex PCR, yet TCRdb's version contains in-frame clones alone and is incomplete. The data contain about 140,000 clones, roughly 92% of them singletons. The sequences come from peripheral blood, collected on day 0 of AZD1222 vaccination. These receptors were taken from an adult in good health. Each CDR3 is given with its conserved first and last residue. A D gene is named only where the DNA matches it firmly. A clone size is listed for some rows: how often the clone was seen (once, few, many), or a class if it is expanded.

j_gene: TRBJ2-5; d_gene: -; v_gene: TRBV18; abundance: -; CDR3nt: TGTGCCAGCTCACCCTCGGCTCCTAAAGAGACCCAGTACTTC; CDR3aa: CASSPSAPKETQYF
j_gene: TRBJ1-5; d_gene: -; v_gene: TRBV28; abundance: -; CDR3nt: TGTGCCAGCAGTCTCCAGACAGAGTATAGCAATCAGCCCCAGCATTTT; CDR3aa: CASSLQTEYSNQPQHF
j_gene: TRBJ2-2; d_gene: -; v_gene: TRBV9; abundance: -; CDR3nt: TGTGCCAGCAGCCGGGAAGTCGGGGAGCTGTTTTTT; CDR3aa: CASSREVGELFF
j_gene: TRBJ1-6; d_gene: -; v_gene: TRBV30; abundance: -; CDR3nt: TGTGCCTGGAGTTCCCAAATTGTGAGCTCCTATAATTCACCCCTCCACTTT; CDR3aa: CAWSSQIVSSYNSPLHF
j_gene: TRBJ2-5; d_gene: -; v_gene: TRBV6-2/TRBV6-3; abundance: -; CDR3nt: TGTGCCAGCAGTTATCGTGAACTGAACCAAGAGACCCAGTACTTC; CDR3aa: CASSYRELNQETQYF
j_gene: TRBJ1-4; d_gene: -; v_gene: TRBV28; abundance: -; CDR3nt: TGTGCCAGCAGTTTAGGGGGCAGCCGGCCGTTTTTTGAAAAACTGTTTTTT; CDR3aa: CASSLGGSRPFFEKLFF
j_gene: TRBJ2-2; d_gene: -; v_gene: TRBV11-3; abundance: -; CDR3nt: TGTGCCAGCAGCTCCCGACCCCCAGGGGACGGGGACACCGGGGAGCTGTTTTTT; CDR3aa: CASSSRPPGDGDTGELFF
j_gene: TRBJ2-2; d_gene: TRBD1; v_gene: TRBV18; abundance: -; CDR3nt: TGTGCCAGCACCCGGACAGGGAGGAACACCGGGGAGCTGTTTTTT; CDR3aa: CASTRTGRNTGELFF
j_gene: TRBJ1-5; d_gene: -; v_gene: TRBV6-6; abundance: -; CDR3nt: TGTGCCAGCAGTTTCAGGGGTCAGCCCCAGCATTTT; CDR3aa: CASSFRGQPQHF
j_gene: TRBJ1-2; d_gene: -; v_gene: TRBV25-1; abundance: -; CDR3nt: TGTGCCAGCAGTGAATTGGGGCAGTACTATGGCTACACCTTC; CDR3aa: CASSELGQYYGYTF
j_gene: TRBJ1-2; d_gene: -; v_gene: TRBV7-2; abundance: -; CDR3nt: TGTGCCAGCAGCTTAGTGGCTCCCGGGGGCTACACCTTC; CDR3aa: CASSLVAPGGYTF
j_gene: TRBJ2-2; d_gene: TRBD1; v_gene: TRBV2; abundance: -; CDR3nt: TGTGCCAGCAGTGGGGGTGAACGGACAGGGGACACCGGGGAGCTGTTTTTT; CDR3aa: CASSGGERTGDTGELFF
j_gene: TRBJ2-7; d_gene: -; v_gene: TRBV29-1; abundance: -; CDR3nt: TGCAGCGAGATCCCCCAGGGCTGTAGGTACGAGCAGTACTTC; CDR3aa: CSEIPQGCRYEQYF
j_gene: TRBJ1-5; d_gene: -; v_gene: TRBV5-6; abundance: -; CDR3nt: TGTGCCAGCAGCTCCGGGCCAGGGGTCGGTCAGCCCCAGCATTTT; CDR3aa: CASSSGPGVGQPQHF
j_gene: TRBJ2-7; d_gene: TRBD2; v_gene: TRBV6-1; abundance: few; CDR3nt: TGTGCCAGCAGTGAAGGGTGGCTAGCGGGAGAATACGAGCAGTACTTC; CDR3aa: CASSEGWLAGEYEQYF
j_gene: TRBJ1-5; d_gene: -; v_gene: TRBV4-1; abundance: -; CDR3nt: TGCGCCAGCAGCCCGGGGCCGACTAATCAGCCCCAGCATTTT; CDR3aa: CASSPGPTNQPQHF
j_gene: TRBJ1-2; d_gene: -; v_gene: TRBV28; abundance: -; CDR3nt: TGTGCCAGCAAGAGACAATCCTACGCACAGGGCTACACCTTC; CDR3aa: CASKRQSYAQGYTF
j_gene: TRBJ2-7; d_gene: TRBD1; v_gene: TRBV20-1; abundance: -; CDR3nt: TGCAGTGCTCAACAGGGGGACGAGCAGTACTTC; CDR3aa: CSAQQGDEQYF
j_gene: TRBJ2-1; d_gene: TRBD2; v_gene: TRBV11-2; abundance: -; CDR3nt: TGTGCCAGCAGGGGGACTAGCGGTCCCATCAGGGGAAATGAGCAGTTCTTC; CDR3aa: CASRGTSGPIRGNEQFF
j_gene: TRBJ2-3; d_gene: TRBD1; v_gene: TRBV5-4; abundance: -; CDR3nt: TGTGCCAGCAGCTTGTTAACCGGACAGGGGGCGACAGATACGCAGTATTTT; CDR3aa: CASSLLTGQGATDTQYF
j_gene: TRBJ2-7; d_gene: TRBD2; v_gene: TRBV3-1/TRBV3-2; abundance: -; CDR3nt: TGTGCCAGCAGCCCCGCGGGGACTAGCGGATACGAGCAGTACTTC; CDR3aa: CASSPAGTSGYEQYF
j_gene: TRBJ1-3; d_gene: -; v_gene: TRBV11-2; abundance: -; CDR3nt: TGTGCCAGCAGCTTAGAGGGTTTCGGAGGAAACACCATATATTTT; CDR3aa: CASSLEGFGGNTIYF
j_gene: TRBJ2-3; d_gene: -; v_gene: TRBV4-1; abundance: -; CDR3nt: TGCGCCAGCAGCCGTGCTGGGGGGCGGGGCCGCACAGATACGCAGTATTTT; CDR3aa: CASSRAGGRGRTDTQYF
j_gene: TRBJ2-1; d_gene: TRBD2; v_gene: TRBV11-3; abundance: -; CDR3nt: TGTGCCAGCAGCTTAAGACTAGCGCCCAATGAGCAGTTCTTC; CDR3aa: CASSLRLAPNEQFF
j_gene: TRBJ1-4; d_gene: TRBD1; v_gene: TRBV5-1; abundance: few; CDR3nt: TGCGCCAGCAGACAGGGGTCTGATGAAAAACTGTTTTTT; CDR3aa: CASRQGSDEKLFF
j_gene: TRBJ2-7; d_gene: TRBD2; v_gene: TRBV11-2; abundance: -; CDR3nt: TGTGCCAGCAGCCGTCTAGCGGGAGGCCGGCCCTACGAGCAGTACTTC; CDR3aa: CASSRLAGGRPYEQYF
j_gene: TRBJ1-2; d_gene: -; v_gene: TRBV27; abundance: -; CDR3nt: TGTGCCAGCAGTTTACAGGGGAGAGCAGGCTACACCTTC; CDR3aa: CASSLQGRAGYTF
j_gene: TRBJ2-1; d_gene: TRBD2; v_gene: TRBV9; abundance: -; CDR3nt: TGTGCCAGCAGCCCCCGGCTAGCGGGATACAATGAGCAGTTCTTC; CDR3aa: CASSPRLAGYNEQFF